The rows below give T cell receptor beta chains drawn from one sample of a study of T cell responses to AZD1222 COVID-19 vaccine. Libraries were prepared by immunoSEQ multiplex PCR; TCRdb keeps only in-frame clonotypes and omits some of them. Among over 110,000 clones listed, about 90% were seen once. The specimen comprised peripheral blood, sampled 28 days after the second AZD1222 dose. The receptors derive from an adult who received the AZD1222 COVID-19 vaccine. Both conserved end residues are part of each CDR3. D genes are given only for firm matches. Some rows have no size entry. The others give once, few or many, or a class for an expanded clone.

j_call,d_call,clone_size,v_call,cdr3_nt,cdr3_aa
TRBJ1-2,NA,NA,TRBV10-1,TGCGCCAGCAGTTCCGACAAGAACTATGGCTACACCTTC,CASSSDKNYGYTF
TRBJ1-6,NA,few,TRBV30,TGTGCCTGGAGTTCGCCAGGGGATTCACCCCTCCACTTT,CAWSSPGDSPLHF
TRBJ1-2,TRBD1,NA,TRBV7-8,TGTGCCAGCAGCTGGGGAGCCGGGACAGGGATAAACTATGGCTACACCTTC,CASSWGAGTGINYGYTF
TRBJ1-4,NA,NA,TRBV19,TGTGCCAGTAGTAAACCGGGACACGATTGGACTAATGAAAAACTGTTTTTT,CASSKPGHDWTNEKLFF
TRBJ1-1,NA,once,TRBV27,TGTGCCAGCAGTTTTATGGGATTTAAGGAAGCTTTCTTT,CASSFMGFKEAFF
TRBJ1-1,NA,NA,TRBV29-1,TGCAGCGCCGGGGCGTCCCGGAGCACTGAAGCTTTCTTT,CSAGASRSTEAFF
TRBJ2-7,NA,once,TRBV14,TGTGCCAGCGGCATAACCTACGAGCAGTACTTC,CASGITYEQYF
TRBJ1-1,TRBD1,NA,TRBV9,TGTGCCAGCAGCGGAACAGGGGTTACTGAAGCTTTCTTT,CASSGTGVTEAFF
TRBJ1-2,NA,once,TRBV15,TGTGCCACCAGCAGAGATCCCACAGGAACTAACTATGGCTACACCTTC,CATSRDPTGTNYGYTF
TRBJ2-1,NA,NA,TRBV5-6,TGTGCCAGCAGCTTTGGCCAGGGGAACGATGAGCAGTTCTTC,CASSFGQGNDEQFF
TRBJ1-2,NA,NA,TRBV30,TGTGCCTGGAGTCCAGGGGAAACTTCCTCATATGGCTACACCTTC,CAWSPGETSSYGYTF